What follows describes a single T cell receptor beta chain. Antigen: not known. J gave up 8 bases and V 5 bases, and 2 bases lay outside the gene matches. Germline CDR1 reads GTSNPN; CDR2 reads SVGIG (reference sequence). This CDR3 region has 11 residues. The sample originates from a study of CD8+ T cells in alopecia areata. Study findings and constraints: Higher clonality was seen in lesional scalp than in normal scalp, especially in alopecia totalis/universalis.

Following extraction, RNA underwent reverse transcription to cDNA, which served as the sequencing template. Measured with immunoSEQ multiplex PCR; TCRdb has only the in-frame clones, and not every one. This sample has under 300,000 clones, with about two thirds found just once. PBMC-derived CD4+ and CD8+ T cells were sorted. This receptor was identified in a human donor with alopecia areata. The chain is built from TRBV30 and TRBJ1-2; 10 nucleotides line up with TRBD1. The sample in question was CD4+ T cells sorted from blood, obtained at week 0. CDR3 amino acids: CAWDRGQGYTF. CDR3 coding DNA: TGTGCCTGGGACAGGGGGCAGGGCTACACCTTC. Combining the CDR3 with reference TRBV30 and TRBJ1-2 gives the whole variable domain SQTIHQWPATLVQPVGSPLSLECTVEGTSNPNLYWYRQAAGRGLQLLFYSVGIGQISSEVPQNLSASRPQDRQFILSSKKLLLSDSGFYLCAWDRGQGYTFGSGTRLTVV.